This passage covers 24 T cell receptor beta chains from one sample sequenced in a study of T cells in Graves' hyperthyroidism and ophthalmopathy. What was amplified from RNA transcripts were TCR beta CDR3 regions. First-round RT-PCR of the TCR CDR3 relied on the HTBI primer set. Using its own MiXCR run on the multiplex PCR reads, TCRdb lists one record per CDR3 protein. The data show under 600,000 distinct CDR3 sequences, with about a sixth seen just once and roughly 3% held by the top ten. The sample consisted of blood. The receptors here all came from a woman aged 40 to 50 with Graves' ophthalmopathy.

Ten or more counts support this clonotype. CDR3 sequence reads: CASSPLDGGNNQPQHF. CDR3 DNA sequence: TGTGCCAGCAGTCCCCTCGACGGGGGGAACAATCAGCCCCAGCATTTT. The rearrangement links TRBV12-3 or TRBV12-4 to TRBJ1-5; TRBD1 might be the D (5 bases). This CDR3 is built from 16 residues. V was clipped by 5 bases and J by 3 bases, with 17 bases between them.

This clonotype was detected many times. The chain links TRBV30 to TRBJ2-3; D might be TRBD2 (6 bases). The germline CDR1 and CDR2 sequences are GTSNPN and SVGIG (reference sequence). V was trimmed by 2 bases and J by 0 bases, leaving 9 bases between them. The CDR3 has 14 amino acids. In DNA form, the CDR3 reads TGTGCCTGGAGTAATCGGGGGAGCACAGATACGCAGTATTTT. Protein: CAWSNRGSTDTQYF. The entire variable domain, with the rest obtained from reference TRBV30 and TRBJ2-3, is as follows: SQTIHQWPATLVQPVGSPLSLECTVEGTSNPNLYWYRQAAGRGLQLLFYSVGIGQISSEVPQNLSASRPQDRQFILSSKKLLLSDSGFYLCAWSNRGSTDTQYFGPGTRLTVL.

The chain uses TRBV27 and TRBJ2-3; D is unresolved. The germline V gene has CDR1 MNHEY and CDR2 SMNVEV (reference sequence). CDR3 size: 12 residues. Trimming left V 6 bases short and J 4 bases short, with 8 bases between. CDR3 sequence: CASRLSADTQYF. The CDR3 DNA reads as TGTGCCAGCAGGCTGAGTGCAGATACGCAGTATTTT.

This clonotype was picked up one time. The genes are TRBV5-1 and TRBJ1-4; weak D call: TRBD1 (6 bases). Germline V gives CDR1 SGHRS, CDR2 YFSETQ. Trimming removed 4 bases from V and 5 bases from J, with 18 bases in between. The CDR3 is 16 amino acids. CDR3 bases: TGCGCCAGCAGCCCCGGGACATCAACATGGAATGAAAAACTGTTTTTT. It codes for CASSPGTSTWNEKLFF.

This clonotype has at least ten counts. The CDR3 region has the DNA TGCGCCAGCAGCCAGGGACTCTCCTACGAGCAGTACTTC. This encodes CASSQGLSYEQYF. This chain joins TRBV5-1 and TRBJ2-7; D might be TRBD2 (6 bases). CDR1 and CDR2 from the germline V gene are SGHRS and YFSETQ. The length of the CDR3 is 13 residues. Trimming left V 4 bases short and J 0 bases short, with 8 bases between. The full variable domain, in which reference TRBV5-1 and TRBJ2-7 provide the parts outside the CDR3, is KAGVTQTPRYLIKTRGQQVTLSCSPISGHRSVSWYQQTPGQGLQFLFEYFSETQRNKGNFPGRFSGRQFSNSRSEMNVSTLELGDSALYLCASSQGLSYEQYFGPGTRLTVT.

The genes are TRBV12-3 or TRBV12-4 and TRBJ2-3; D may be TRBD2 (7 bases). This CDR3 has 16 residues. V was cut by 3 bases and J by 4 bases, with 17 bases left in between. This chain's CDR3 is CASSFPSRGGSDTQYF. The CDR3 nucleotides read TGTGCCAGCAGTTTCCCTTCGAGGGGGGGGTCAGATACGCAGTATTTT.

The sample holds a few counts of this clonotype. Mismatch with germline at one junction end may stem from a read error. In DNA form, the CDR3 reads TGTGCCAGCAGCCTACCTGGACAGTATAAAGAGGCCCAGTACTTC. Translated, it gives CASSLPGQYKEAQYF. The gene calls are TRBV13 and TRBJ2-5, with D possibly TRBD1 on 6 matching bases. Germline assignment: CDR1 PRHDT and CDR2 FYEKMQ (reference sequence). This CDR3 is built from 15 residues. Full variable domain (outside the CDR3, taken from reference TRBV13 and TRBJ2-5): AAGVIQSPRHLIKEKRETATLKCYPIPRHDTVYWYQQGPGQDPQFLISFYEKMQSDKGSIPDRFSAQQFSDYHSELNMSSLELGDSALYFCASSLPGQYKEAQYFGPGTRLLVL.

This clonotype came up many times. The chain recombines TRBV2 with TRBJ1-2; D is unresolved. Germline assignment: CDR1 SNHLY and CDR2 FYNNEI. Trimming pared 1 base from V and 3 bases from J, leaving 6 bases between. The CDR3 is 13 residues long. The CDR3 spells CASSEGGYYGYTF. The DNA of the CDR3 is TGTGCCAGCAGTGAAGGTGGCTACTATGGCTACACCTTC.

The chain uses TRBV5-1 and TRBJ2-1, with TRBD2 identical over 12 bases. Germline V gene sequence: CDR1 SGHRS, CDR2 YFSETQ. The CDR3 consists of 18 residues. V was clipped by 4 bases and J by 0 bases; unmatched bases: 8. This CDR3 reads CASSAGLAGLPSYNEQFF. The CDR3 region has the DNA TGCGCCAGCAGCGCCGGACTAGCGGGACTACCCTCCTACAATGAGCAGTTCTTC.

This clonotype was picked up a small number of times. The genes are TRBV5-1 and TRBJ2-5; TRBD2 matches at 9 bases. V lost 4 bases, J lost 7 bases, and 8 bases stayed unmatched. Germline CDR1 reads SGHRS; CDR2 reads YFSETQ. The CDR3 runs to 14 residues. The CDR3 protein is CASSQKGLAGTQYF. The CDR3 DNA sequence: TGCGCCAGCAGCCAGAAGGGACTAGCCGGGACCCAGTACTTC.

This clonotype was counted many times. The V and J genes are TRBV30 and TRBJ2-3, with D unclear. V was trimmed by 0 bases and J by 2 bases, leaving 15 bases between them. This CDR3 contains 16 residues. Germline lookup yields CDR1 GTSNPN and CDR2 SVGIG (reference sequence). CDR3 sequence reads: CAWSVEWGQVTDTQYF. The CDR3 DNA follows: TGTGCCTGGAGTGTAGAGTGGGGTCAGGTCACAGATACGCAGTATTTT. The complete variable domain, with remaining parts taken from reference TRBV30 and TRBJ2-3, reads SQTIHQWPATLVQPVGSPLSLECTVEGTSNPNLYWYRQAAGRGLQLLFYSVGIGQISSEVPQNLSASRPQDRQFILSSKKLLLSDSGFYLCAWSVEWGQVTDTQYFGPGTRLTVL.

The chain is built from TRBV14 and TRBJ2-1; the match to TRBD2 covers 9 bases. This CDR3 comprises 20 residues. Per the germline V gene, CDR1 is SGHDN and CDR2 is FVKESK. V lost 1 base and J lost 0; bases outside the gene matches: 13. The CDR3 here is CASSQVGTLAGTSSYNEQFF. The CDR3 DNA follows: TGTGCCAGCAGCCAAGTGGGGACCCTAGCGGGGACGAGCTCCTACAATGAGCAGTTCTTC. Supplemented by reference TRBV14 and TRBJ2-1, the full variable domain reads EAGVTQFPSHSVIEKGQTVTLRCDPISGHDNLYWYRRVMGKEIKFLLHFVKESKQDESGMPNNRFLAERTGGTYSTLKVQPAELEDSGVYFCASSQVGTLAGTSSYNEQFFGPGTRLTVL.

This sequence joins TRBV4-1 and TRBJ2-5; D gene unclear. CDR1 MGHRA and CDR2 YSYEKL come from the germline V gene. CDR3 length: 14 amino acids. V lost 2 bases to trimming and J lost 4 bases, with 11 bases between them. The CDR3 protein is CASSQPAVRETQYF. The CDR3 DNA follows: TGCGCCAGCAGCCAACCCGCCGTTCGAGAGACCCAGTACTTC.

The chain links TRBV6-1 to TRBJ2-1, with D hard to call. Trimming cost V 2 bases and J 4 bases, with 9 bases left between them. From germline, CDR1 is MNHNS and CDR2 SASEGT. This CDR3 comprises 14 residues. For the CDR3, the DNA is TGTGCCAGCAGTGAATCGGTACAGTACAATGAGCAGTTCTTC. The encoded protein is CASSESVQYNEQFF.

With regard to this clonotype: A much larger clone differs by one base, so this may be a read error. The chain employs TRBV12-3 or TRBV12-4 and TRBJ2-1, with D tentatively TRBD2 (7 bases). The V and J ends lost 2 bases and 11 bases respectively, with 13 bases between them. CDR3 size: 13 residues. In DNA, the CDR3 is TGTGCCAGCAGTTTAAGGGGGGGGGATAAGCAGTTCTTC. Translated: CASSLRGGDKQFF.

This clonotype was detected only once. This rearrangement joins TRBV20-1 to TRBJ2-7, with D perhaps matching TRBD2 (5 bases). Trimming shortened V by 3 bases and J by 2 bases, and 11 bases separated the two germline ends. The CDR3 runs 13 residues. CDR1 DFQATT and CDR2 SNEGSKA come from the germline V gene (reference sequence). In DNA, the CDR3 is TGCAGTGCTAGTGTGCGGGCAACCTACGAGCAGTACTTC. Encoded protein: CSASVRATYEQYF.

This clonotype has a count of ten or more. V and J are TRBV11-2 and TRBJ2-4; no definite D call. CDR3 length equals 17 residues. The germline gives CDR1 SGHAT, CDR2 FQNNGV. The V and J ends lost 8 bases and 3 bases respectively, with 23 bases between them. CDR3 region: CASQNQKGQKGKNIQYF. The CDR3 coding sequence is TGTGCCAGCCAGAACCAGAAGGGTCAGAAAGGCAAAAACATTCAGTACTTC.

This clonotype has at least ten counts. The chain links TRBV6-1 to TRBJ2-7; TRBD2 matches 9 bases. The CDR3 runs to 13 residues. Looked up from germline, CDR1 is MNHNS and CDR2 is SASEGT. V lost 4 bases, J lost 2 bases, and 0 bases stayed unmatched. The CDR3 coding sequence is TGTGCCAGCAGTGGACTAGCGGCCTACGAGCAGTACTTC. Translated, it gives CASSGLAAYEQYF.

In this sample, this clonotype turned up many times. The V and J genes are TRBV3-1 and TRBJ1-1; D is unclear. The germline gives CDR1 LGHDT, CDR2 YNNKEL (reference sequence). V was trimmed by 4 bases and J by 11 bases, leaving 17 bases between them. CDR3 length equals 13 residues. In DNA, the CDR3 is TGTGCCAGCAGCCCTACCCCGGCAGTGGGGGCTTTCTTT. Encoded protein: CASSPTPAVGAFF. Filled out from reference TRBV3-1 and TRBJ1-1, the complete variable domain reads DTAVSQTPKYLVTQMGNDKSIKCEQNLGHDTMYWYKQDSKKFLKIMFSYNNKELIINETVPNRFSPKSPDKAHLNLHINSLELGDSAVYFCASSPTPAVGAFFGQGTRLTVV.

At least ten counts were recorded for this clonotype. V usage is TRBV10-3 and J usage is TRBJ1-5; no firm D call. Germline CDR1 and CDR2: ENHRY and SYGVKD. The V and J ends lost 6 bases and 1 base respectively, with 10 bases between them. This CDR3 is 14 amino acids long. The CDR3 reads CAIRDPWSNQPQHF. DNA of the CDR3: TGTGCCATCAGGGATCCCTGGAGCAATCAGCCCCAGCATTTT.

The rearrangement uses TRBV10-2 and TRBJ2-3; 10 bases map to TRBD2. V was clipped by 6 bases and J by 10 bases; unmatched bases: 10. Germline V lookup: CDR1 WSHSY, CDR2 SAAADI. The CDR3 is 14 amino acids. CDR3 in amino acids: CASSERGGPTAQYF. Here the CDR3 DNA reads TGCGCCAGCAGCGAGCGGGGGGGACCGACGGCGCAGTATTTT.

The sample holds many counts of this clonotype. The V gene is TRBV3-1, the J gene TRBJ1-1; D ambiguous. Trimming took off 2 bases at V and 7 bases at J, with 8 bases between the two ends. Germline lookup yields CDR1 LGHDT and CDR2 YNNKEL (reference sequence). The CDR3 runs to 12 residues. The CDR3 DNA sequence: TGTGCCAGCAGCCAAAACCGAAATGAAGCTTTCTTT. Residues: CASSQNRNEAFF. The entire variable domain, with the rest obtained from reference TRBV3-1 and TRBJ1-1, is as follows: DTAVSQTPKYLVTQMGNDKSIKCEQNLGHDTMYWYKQDSKKFLKIMFSYNNKELIINETVPNRFSPKSPDKAHLNLHINSLELGDSAVYFCASSQNRNEAFFGQGTRLTVV.

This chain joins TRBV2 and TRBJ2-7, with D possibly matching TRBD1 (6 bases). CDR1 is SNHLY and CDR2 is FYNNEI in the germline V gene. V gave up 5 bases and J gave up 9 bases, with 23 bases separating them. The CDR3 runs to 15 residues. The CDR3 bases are TGTGCCAGCAGTCTCCAAGGACAGCTCAACTACCCGCAGTACTTC. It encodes CASSLQGQLNYPQYF.

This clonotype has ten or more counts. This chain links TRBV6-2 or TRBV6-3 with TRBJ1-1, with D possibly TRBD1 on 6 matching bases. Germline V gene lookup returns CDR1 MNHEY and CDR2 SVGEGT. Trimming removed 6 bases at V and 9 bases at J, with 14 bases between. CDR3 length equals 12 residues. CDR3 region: CASRSTGKKAFF. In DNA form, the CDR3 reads TGTGCCAGCAGATCCACAGGGAAGAAAGCTTTCTTT.